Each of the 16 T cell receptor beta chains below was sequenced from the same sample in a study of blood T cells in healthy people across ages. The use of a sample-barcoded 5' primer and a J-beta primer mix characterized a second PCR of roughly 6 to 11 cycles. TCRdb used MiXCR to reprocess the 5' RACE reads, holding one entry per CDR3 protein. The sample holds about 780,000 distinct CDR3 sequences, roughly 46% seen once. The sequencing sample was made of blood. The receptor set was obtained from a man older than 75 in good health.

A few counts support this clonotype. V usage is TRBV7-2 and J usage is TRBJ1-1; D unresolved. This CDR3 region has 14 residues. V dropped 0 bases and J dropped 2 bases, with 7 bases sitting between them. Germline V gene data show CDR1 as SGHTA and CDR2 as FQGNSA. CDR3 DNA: TGTGCCAGCAGCTTAGCGCAGGCTAACACTGAAGCTTTCTTT. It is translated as CASSLAQANTEAFF.

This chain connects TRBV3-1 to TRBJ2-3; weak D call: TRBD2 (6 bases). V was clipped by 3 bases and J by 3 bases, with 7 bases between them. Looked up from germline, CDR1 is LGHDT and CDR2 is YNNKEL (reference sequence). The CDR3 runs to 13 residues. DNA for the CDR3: TGTGCCAGCAGCCACCTAGCGACAGATACGCAGTATTTT. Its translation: CASSHLATDTQYF.

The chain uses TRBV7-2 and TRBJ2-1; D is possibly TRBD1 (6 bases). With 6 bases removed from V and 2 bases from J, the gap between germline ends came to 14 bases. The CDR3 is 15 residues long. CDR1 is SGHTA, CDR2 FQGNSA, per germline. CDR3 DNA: TGTGCCAGCAGGCGTCAGGGGAGCCCCTACAATGAGCAGTTCTTC. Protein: CASRRQGSPYNEQFF.

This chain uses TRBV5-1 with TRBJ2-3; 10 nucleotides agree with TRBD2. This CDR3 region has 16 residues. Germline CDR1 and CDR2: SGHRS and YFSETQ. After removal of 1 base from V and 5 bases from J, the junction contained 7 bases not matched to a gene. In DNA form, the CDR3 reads TGCGCCAGCAGCTTGTCTGCTAGCGGGAGTCAAGATACGCAGTATTTT. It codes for CASSLSASGSQDTQYF.

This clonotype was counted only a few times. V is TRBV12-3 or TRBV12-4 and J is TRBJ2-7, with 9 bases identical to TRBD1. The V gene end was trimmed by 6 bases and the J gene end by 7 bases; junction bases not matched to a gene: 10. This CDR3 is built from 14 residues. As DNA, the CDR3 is TGTGCCAGCAGGGGACAGGGTGGTAGTAGGGAGCAGTACTTC. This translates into CASRGQGGSREQYF.

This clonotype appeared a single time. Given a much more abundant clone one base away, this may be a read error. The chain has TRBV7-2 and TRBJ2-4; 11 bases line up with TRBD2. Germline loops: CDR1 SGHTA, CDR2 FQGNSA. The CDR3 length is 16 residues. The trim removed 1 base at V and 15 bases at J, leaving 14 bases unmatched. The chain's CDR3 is CASSLGGPSGRNERYF. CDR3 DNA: TGTGCCAGCAGCTTAGGGGGTCCTAGCGGGAGGAACGAGCGGTACTTC.

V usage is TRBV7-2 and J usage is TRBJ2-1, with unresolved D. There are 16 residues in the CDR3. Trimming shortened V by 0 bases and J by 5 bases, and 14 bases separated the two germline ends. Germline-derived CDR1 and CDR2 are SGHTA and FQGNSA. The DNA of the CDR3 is TGTGCCAGCAGCTTAGCGCAGGTAGCCACCGACAATGAGCAGTTCTTC. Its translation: CASSLAQVATDNEQFF.

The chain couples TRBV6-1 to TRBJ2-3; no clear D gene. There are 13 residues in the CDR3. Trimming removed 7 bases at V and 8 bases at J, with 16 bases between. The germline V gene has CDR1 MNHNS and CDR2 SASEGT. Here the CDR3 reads CASKGAVVSTQYF. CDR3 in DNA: TGTGCCAGCAAGGGTGCGGTCGTGAGTACGCAGTATTTT.

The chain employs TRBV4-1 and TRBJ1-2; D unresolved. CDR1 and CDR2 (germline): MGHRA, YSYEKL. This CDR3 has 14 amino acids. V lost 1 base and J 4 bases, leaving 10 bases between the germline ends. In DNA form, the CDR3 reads TGCGCCAGCAGCCAAGTAGAGGCCAGCTATGGCTACACCTTC. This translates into CASSQVEASYGYTF.

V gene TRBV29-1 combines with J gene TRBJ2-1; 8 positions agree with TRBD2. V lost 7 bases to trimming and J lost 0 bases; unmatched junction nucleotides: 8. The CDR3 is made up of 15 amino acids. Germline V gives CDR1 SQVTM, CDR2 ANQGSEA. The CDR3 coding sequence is TGCAGCGGAACTAGCGGTGCTAGCTCCTACAATGAGCAGTTCTTC. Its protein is CSGTSGASSYNEQFF.

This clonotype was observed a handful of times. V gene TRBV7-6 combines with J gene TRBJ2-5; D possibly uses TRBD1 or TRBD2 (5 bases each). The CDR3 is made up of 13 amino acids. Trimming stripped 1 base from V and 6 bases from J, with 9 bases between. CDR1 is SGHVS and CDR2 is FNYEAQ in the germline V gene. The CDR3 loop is CASSLGVGQTQYF. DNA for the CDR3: TGTGCCAGCAGCTTAGGTGTGGGACAGACCCAGTACTTC.

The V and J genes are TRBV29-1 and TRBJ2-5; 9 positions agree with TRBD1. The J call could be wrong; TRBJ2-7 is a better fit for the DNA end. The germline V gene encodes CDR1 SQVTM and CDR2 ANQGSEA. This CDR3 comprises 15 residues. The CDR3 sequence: CSVEALGTGSYEQYF. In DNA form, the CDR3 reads TGCAGCGTTGAAGCTCTGGGGACAGGGTCTTACGAGCAGTACTTC.

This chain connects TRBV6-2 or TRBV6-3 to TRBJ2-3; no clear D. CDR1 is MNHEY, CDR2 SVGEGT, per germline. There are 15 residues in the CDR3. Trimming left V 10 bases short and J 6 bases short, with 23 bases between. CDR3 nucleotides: TGTGCCACTCAGGTCGAAGCCTCACATTCCGATACGCAGTATTTT. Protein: CATQVEASHSDTQYF.

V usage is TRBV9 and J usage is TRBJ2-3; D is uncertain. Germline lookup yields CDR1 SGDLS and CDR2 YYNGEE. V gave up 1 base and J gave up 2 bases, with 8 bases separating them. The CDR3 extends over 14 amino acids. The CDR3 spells CASSVISTTDTQYF. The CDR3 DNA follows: TGTGCCAGCAGCGTAATTAGTACCACAGATACGCAGTATTTT.

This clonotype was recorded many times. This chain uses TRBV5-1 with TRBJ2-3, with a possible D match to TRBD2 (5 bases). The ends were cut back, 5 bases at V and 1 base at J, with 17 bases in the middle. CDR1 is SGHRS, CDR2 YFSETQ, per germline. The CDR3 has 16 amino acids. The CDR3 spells CASRKGDAVGTDTQYF. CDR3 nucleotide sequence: TGCGCCAGCAGAAAGGGAGACGCTGTGGGCACAGATACGCAGTATTTT.

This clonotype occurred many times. DNA for the CDR3: TGCGCCAGCAGAAGGCGACTAGCGGGAGAGACCCCTCACAATGAGCAGTTCTTC. Amino acids: CASRRRLAGETPHNEQFF. The chain carries TRBV5-1 and TRBJ2-1; TRBD2 matches 12 bases. The CDR3 is made up of 18 amino acids. Germline V gene lookup returns CDR1 SGHRS and CDR2 YFSETQ. J was trimmed by 5 bases and V by 5 bases; bases with no gene match: 14. Complete variable domain (other parts from reference TRBV5-1 and TRBJ2-1): KAGVTQTPRYLIKTRGQQVTLSCSPISGHRSVSWYQQTPGQGLQFLFEYFSETQRNKGNFPGRFSGRQFSNSRSEMNVSTLELGDSALYLCASRRRLAGETPHNEQFFGPGTRLTVL.